What follows are 23 T cell receptor beta chains derived from one specimen sequenced in a study of memory CD4+ T cells and cytomegalovirus serostatus. Single viable CD3+CD4+CD8-CD45RO+ cells were sorted as the memory CD4+ T cells. Sequencing was performed with immunoSEQ multiplex PCR; in TCRdb, only in-frame clones are kept and a portion is missing. The table lists 60,000 to 75,000 clones, over 60% of them singletons. Sequenced material: memory CD4+ T cells from blood. The receptors stem from an adult in good health and CMV-seronegative. Some clones in this sample may be carry-over from other donors' samples.

This clone appeared a few times. This chain connects TRBV30 to TRBJ1-4; the match to TRBD1 covers 7 bases. The V gene's germline CDR1 is GTSNPN and CDR2 SVGIG (reference sequence). This CDR3 spans 12 amino acids. Losses at the gene ends were 5 bases for V and 4 bases for J; bases not matched to a gene: 1. The CDR3 DNA follows: TGTGCCTGGGGACAGGTTAATGAAAAACTGTTTTTT. It codes for CAWGQVNEKLFF.

The chain carries TRBV7-8 and TRBJ1-2, with TRBD1 matching 7 bases. This CDR3 contains 14 residues. CDR1 SGHVS and CDR2 FQNEAQ come from the germline V gene. V lost 4 bases to trimming and J lost 4 bases; unmatched junction nucleotides: 6. In DNA, the CDR3 is TGTGCCAGCAGCTCGCGGGACAGCTCCTATGGCTACACCTTC. This gives the protein CASSSRDSSYGYTF.

The chain uses TRBV6-5 and TRBJ2-7, with TRBD2 matching 7 bases. With 5 bases clipped from V and 7 bases from J, the junction kept 14 bases outside the gene matches. Germline V CDR1 and CDR2: MNHEY, SVGAGI. The CDR3 is 15 residues long. CDR3 residues: CASSGPSGTHGEQYF. The DNA for the CDR3 is TGTGCCAGCAGTGGCCCCAGCGGGACGCACGGGGAGCAGTACTTC.

The chain combines TRBV7-2 with TRBJ1-1; D is unclear. Trimming removed 10 bases at V and 3 bases at J, with 21 bases between. Germline CDR1 reads SGHTA; CDR2 reads FQGNSA. The CDR3 extends over 15 amino acids. In nucleotides, the CDR3 is TGTGCCACCAAAAGGACGTTGATGGAGGACACTGAAGCTTTCTTT. Translated, it gives CATKRTLMEDTEAFF.

The V gene is TRBV7-2, the J gene TRBJ1-2; D unresolved. CDR1 and CDR2 from the germline V gene are SGHTA and FQGNSA. The CDR3 contains 16 residues. The ends were cut back, 1 base at V and 5 bases at J, with 17 bases in the middle. In nucleotides, the CDR3 is TGTGCCAGCAGCTTAGTCGGTCGGGCAGACCCTTATGGCTACACCTTC. This codes for CASSLVGRADPYGYTF.

This chain joins TRBV28 and TRBJ2-7; perhaps TRBD1 as D (5 bases). The germline V gene encodes CDR1 MDHEN and CDR2 SYDVKM. This CDR3 comprises 12 residues. V dropped 3 bases and J dropped 7 bases, with 10 bases sitting between them. The chain's CDR3 is CASSLSGREQYF. As DNA, the CDR3 is TGTGCCAGCAGTTTGTCAGGGCGAGAGCAGTACTTC.

The CDR3 region has the DNA TGTGCCAGCAGCTCAGGACAGGGTTGGAATGGCTACACCTTC. Its protein is CASSSGQGWNGYTF. The chain joins TRBV7-8 to TRBJ1-2; 8 bases match TRBD1. Germline CDR1 and CDR2: SGHVS and FQNEAQ. CDR3 length: 14 residues. V lost 4 bases to trimming and J lost 6 bases; unmatched junction nucleotides: 7.

This clone was found a few times. The gene calls are TRBV5-5 and TRBJ1-3, with 7 bases matching TRBD1. Per germline, CDR1 SGHKS and CDR2 YYEKEE (reference sequence). Germline trimming cut 4 bases from V and 0 bases from J; bases unmatched to any gene: 16. The CDR3 sequence is 19 residues long. The DNA of the CDR3 is TGTGCCAGCAGCACAGGGAAGGGGGCTTTATTGAGCTCTGGAAACACCATATATTTT. Protein: CASSTGKGALLSSGNTIYF.

The chain recombines TRBV7-2 with TRBJ2-7; D might be TRBD2 (6 bases). The CDR3 is made up of 13 amino acids. Germline V lookup: CDR1 SGHTA, CDR2 FQGNSA. V was pared by 3 bases and J by 9 bases, with 15 bases between. CDR3 loop: CASSFSGPRVQYF. The CDR3 DNA sequence: TGTGCCAGCAGCTTTAGCGGCCCTAGGGTGCAGTACTTC. The whole variable domain, filled in from reference TRBV7-2 and TRBJ2-7, reads GAGVSQSPSNKVTEKGKDVELRCDPISGHTALYWYRQSLGQGLEFLIYFQGNSAPDKSGLPSDRFSAERTGGSVSTLTIQRTQQEDSAVYLCASSFSGPRVQYFGPGTRLTVT.

A remark on this clone: The sample holds other DNA sequences that translate to the same CDR3. The chain uses TRBV19 and TRBJ2-4, with TRBD1 matching over 8 bases. Unmatched junction bases numbered 1, after V lost 5 bases and J lost 4 bases. The germline CDR1 and CDR2 sequences are LNHDA and SQIVND (reference sequence). This CDR3 spans 13 amino acids. CDR3 nucleotides: TGTGCCAGTAGTCGACAGGGGAAAAACATTCAGTACTTC. This translates into CASSRQGKNIQYF.

J is TRBJ2-2 and V is TRBV28; 7 bases match TRBD2. The germline V gene encodes CDR1 MDHEN and CDR2 SYDVKM. The CDR3 consists of 17 residues. V shed 3 bases, J shed 3 bases, and the junction held 10 bases outside the gene matches. This CDR3 is CASSFVVRRGDTGELFF. DNA for the CDR3: TGTGCCAGCAGTTTTGTAGTCCGTCGGGGGGACACCGGGGAGCTGTTTTTT. The full variable domain, in which reference TRBV28 and TRBJ2-2 provide the parts outside the CDR3, is DVKVTQSSRYLVKRTGEKVFLECVQDMDHENMFWYRQDPGLGLRLIYFSYDVKMKEKGDIPEGYSVSREKKERFSLILESASTNQTSMYLCASSFVVRRGDTGELFFGEGSRLTVL.

This rearrangement joins TRBV27 to TRBJ2-7, with 10 bases that match TRBD1. Germline V lookup: CDR1 MNHEY, CDR2 SMNVEV (reference sequence). This CDR3 has 16 residues. The V and J ends lost 4 bases and 2 bases, in that order; junction bases with no gene match: 8. The CDR3 loop is CASSSRRDRGPYEQYF. CDR3 coding DNA: TGTGCCAGCAGTTCTCGCCGGGACAGGGGCCCCTACGAGCAGTACTTC.

The rearrangement uses TRBV2 and TRBJ1-4, with 10 bases that match TRBD1. The length of the CDR3 is 15 residues. From germline, CDR1 is SNHLY and CDR2 FYNNEI. The V gene end was trimmed by 6 bases and the J gene end by 4 bases; junction bases not matched to a gene: 5. The CDR3 DNA follows: TGTGCCAGCAGCCGACAGGGGGCCGTTAATGAAAAACTGTTTTTT. Translated, it gives CASSRQGAVNEKLFF.

This clone was seen only once. This chain connects TRBV6-5 to TRBJ2-5; no clear D gene. Trimming stripped 0 bases from V and 4 bases from J, with 12 bases between. CDR3 length: 15 residues. Germline CDR1 is MNHEY and CDR2 is SVGAGI. The CDR3 reads CASSYSVLPTETQYF. As DNA, the CDR3 is TGTGCCAGCAGTTACTCGGTTTTGCCTACAGAGACCCAGTACTTC.

The rearrangement uses TRBV5-1 and TRBJ2-6, with 7 bases aligning to TRBD1. Germline CDR1 SGHRS, CDR2 YFSETQ. J gave up 0 bases and V 1 base, and 13 bases lay outside the gene matches. The CDR3 runs to 20 residues. The CDR3 reads CASSLKTRDSLRSGANVLTF. In DNA form, the CDR3 reads TGCGCCAGCAGCTTGAAAACCCGGGACAGTCTTCGCTCTGGGGCCAACGTCCTGACTTTC. The full variable domain, completed using reference TRBV5-1 and TRBJ2-6, is KAGVTQTPRYLIKTRGQQVTLSCSPISGHRSVSWYQQTPGQGLQFLFEYFSETQRNKGNFPGRFSGRQFSNSRSEMNVSTLELGDSALYLCASSLKTRDSLRSGANVLTFGAGSRLTVL.

V usage is TRBV12-5 and J usage is TRBJ2-7, with 7 bases matching TRBD1. The length of the CDR3 is 14 residues. CDR1 is LGHNT and CDR2 is FRNRAP in the germline V gene. The ends lost 6 bases at V and 5 bases at J; junction bases unmatched: 10. The CDR3 loop reads CASGRTDRVHEQYF. The CDR3 DNA reads as TGTGCTAGTGGCAGGACCGACAGGGTCCACGAGCAGTACTTC. Supplemented by reference TRBV12-5 and TRBJ2-7, the full variable domain reads DARVTQTPRHKVTEMGQEVTMRCQPILGHNTVFWYRQTMMQGLELLAYFRNRAPLDDSGMPKDRFSAEMPDATLATLKIQPSEPRDSAVYFCASGRTDRVHEQYFGPGTRLTVT.

The rearrangement uses TRBV19 and TRBJ1-3; D perhaps matches TRBD1 (5 bases). Germline V CDR1 and CDR2: LNHDA, SQIVND (reference sequence). Trimming removed 3 bases from V and 0 bases from J, with 12 bases in between. This CDR3 spans 16 amino acids. The CDR3 loop reads CASSIGAETSGNTIYF. CDR3 DNA sequence: TGTGCCAGTAGTATTGGGGCCGAAACCTCTGGAAACACCATATATTTT.

The chain couples TRBV14 to TRBJ1-1; D perhaps matches TRBD1 (5 bases). V gave up 2 bases and J gave up 4 bases, with 14 bases separating them. Per the germline V gene, CDR1 is SGHDN and CDR2 is FVKESK. The CDR3 consists of 15 residues. The CDR3 sequence is CASSQFFGGITEAFF. Here the CDR3 DNA reads TGTGCCAGCAGCCAATTCTTCGGGGGGATCACTGAAGCTTTCTTT.

This clone was seen only once. The gene calls are TRBV7-9 and TRBJ1-1; D not certain. CDR3 length: 16 amino acids. Between the trimmed V and J ends, which lost 3 bases and 1 base, there was a span of 15 bases. The V gene's germline CDR1 is SEHNR and CDR2 FQNEAQ (reference sequence). CDR3 in amino acids: CASSFLTEVRNTEAFF. The CDR3 DNA reads as TGTGCCAGCAGCTTTCTTACGGAGGTTCGGAACACTGAAGCTTTCTTT.

The V gene is TRBV5-6, the J gene TRBJ2-2, with D perhaps matching TRBD2 (6 bases). Germline loops: CDR1 SGHDT, CDR2 YYEEEE. Trimming removed 4 bases at V and 1 base at J, with 11 bases between. The CDR3 runs 15 residues. The CDR3 spells CASSPGTQNTGELFF. CDR3 in DNA: TGTGCCAGCAGCCCCGGGACTCAGAACACCGGGGAGCTGTTTTTT.

The V call is TRBV7-9, the J call TRBJ1-5; a possible D gene is TRBD1 (6 bases). The CDR3 contains 13 residues. Germline loops: CDR1 SEHNR, CDR2 FQNEAQ (reference sequence). The ends were cut back, 5 bases at V and 6 bases at J, with 11 bases in the middle. The DNA for the CDR3 is TGTGCCAGCAGCGAGGGGGATAGTCAGCCCCAGCATTTT. It is translated as CASSEGDSQPQHF.

V and J are TRBV14 and TRBJ2-5; TRBD1 agrees at 11 bases. V shed 3 bases, J shed 1 base, and the junction held 4 bases outside the gene matches. The CDR3 is 16 amino acids. Germline V gene data show CDR1 as SGHDN and CDR2 as FVKESK. DNA of the CDR3: TGTGCCAGCAGCCATACCGGGACAGGGGGCCAAGAGACCCAGTACTTC. It is translated as CASSHTGTGGQETQYF.

This clone was picked up a small number of times. The junction departs from the called germline gene at one end, perhaps through a read error. The V call is TRBV7-7, the J call TRBJ2-3; D gene unclear. This CDR3 comprises 14 residues. From germline, CDR1 is SSHAT and CDR2 FNYEAQ (reference sequence). CDR3 region: CASSPATHTDTQYF. The CDR3 DNA follows: TGTGCTAGCAGCCCGGCGACACACACAGATACGCAGTATTTT. The variable domain in full, completed from reference TRBV7-7 and TRBJ2-3, reads GAGVSQSPRYKVTKRGQDVTLRCDPISSHATLYWYQQALGQGPEFLTYFNYEAQPDKSGLPSDRFSAERPEGSISTLTIQRTEQRDSAMYRCASSPATHTDTQYFGPGTRLTVL.